This T cell receptor beta chain came from a study of blood T cells in healthy people across ages. V dropped 2 bases and J dropped 8; count of bases not matched to a gene: 5. Germline V CDR1 and CDR2: SGHTA, FQGNSA. The CDR3 spans 13 residues. This clonotype was found a few times. A second PCR of 7 to 11 cycles used a sample-barcoded 5' primer and a J-beta primer mix. TCRdb recomputed calls from the 5' RACE reads with MiXCR, one row per CDR3 protein. The sample contains hundreds of thousands of distinct CDR3 sequences, about 25% of which appear only once. The data were also submitted as part of a second study, on T cells of mothers and their children.

Sequencing used blood. The rearrangement joins TRBV7-2 to TRBJ1-2, with 7 bases identical to TRBD1. This clonotype was obtained from a boy aged 5 to 17 in good health. The CDR3 spells CASSLQGGVGYTF. The CDR3 nucleotides are TGTGCCAGCAGCTTACAGGGGGGCGTAGGCTACACCTTC.